The source of this TCR beta chain is a study of human T cells and chemical hapten exposure. Study context: A patient group, mainly female, showed alopecia areata, totalis or universalis.

Time point: patch test 3, about 24 weeks after DPC sensitization. Treatment reported: therapeutic diphenylcyclopropenone sensitization with weekly scalp DPC. With 9 bases removed from V and 7 bases from J, the gap between germline ends came to 9 bases. The length of the CDR3 is 11 residues. Germline V gene data show CDR1 as SGHTA and CDR2 as FQGNSA. A single record per CDR3 protein comes from TCRdb applying MiXCR to the RACE reads. The table includes 150,000 to 200,000 distinct CDR3 sequences, about 30% detected once. This clonotype has a handful of counts. The receptor comes from a woman between 18 and 29 years old with alopecia areata. Some clones in this sample may be carry-over from other donors' samples. This material consisted of whole blood, taken in connection with sensitization to the hapten diphenylcyclopropenone (DPC). This chain connects TRBV7-2 to TRBJ2-2; tentative D call: TRBD2 (5 bases). CDR3 sequence reads: CASQLVGELFF. CDR3 DNA: TGTGCCAGTCAACTAGTCGGGGAGCTGTTTTTT. The full variable domain, in which reference TRBV7-2 and TRBJ2-2 provide the parts outside the CDR3, is GAGVSQSPSNKVTEKGKDVELRCDPISGHTALYWYRQSLGQGLEFLIYFQGNSAPDKSGLPSDRFSAERTGGSVSTLTIQRTQQEDSAVYLCASQLVGELFFGEGSRLTVL.